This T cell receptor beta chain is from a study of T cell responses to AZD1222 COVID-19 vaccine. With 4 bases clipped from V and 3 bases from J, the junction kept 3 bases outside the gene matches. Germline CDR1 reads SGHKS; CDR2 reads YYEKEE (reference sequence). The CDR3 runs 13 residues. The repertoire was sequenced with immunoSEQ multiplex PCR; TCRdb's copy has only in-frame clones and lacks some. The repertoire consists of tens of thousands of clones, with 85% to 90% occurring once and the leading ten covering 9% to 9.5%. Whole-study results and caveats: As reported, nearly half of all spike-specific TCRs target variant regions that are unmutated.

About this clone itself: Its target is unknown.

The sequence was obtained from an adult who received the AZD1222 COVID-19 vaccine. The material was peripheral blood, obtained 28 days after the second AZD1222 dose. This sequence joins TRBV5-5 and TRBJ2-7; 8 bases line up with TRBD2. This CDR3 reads CASSASGLYEQYV. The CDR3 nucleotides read TGTGCCAGCAGCGCTAGCGGGCTCTACGAGCAGTACGTC.